The source of this T cell receptor (beta chain) is a study of pediatric ulcerative colitis. Study-level background: Seven or eight patients showed pancolitis and two showed left-sided colitis. Study outcomes and limitations: Repertoires came from total lymphocyte DNA, not specific subsets. Acute severe colitis showed lower rectal diversity from clonal expansions.

A remark on this clone: Its antigen is undetermined.

Per germline, CDR1 LGHNT and CDR2 FRNRAP. This CDR3 region has 15 residues. V shed 4 bases, J shed 4 bases, and the junction held 4 bases outside the gene matches. Profiling relied on immunoSEQ multiplex PCR, and the TCRdb table lists in-frame clones only, not all of them. Of 55,000 to 65,000 clones in the sample, more than 60% were seen once. The material sequenced was blood. The receptor was derived from a boy younger than 18 with moderate ulcerative colitis. The J gene is TRBJ2-1, the V gene TRBV12-5, with TRBD2 matching over 10 bases. CDR3 protein: CASGWTSGYYNEQFF. The DNA for the CDR3 is TGTGCTAGTGGTTGGACTAGCGGATATTACAATGAGCAGTTCTTC.